The rows below give T cell receptor beta chains drawn from one sample of a study of T cell responses to AZD1222 COVID-19 vaccine. TCRdb's table, derived via immunoSEQ multiplex PCR, lists solely in-frame clones and lacks some. The sample contains more than 70,000 clones, nearly 90% of which appear only once. The material sequenced was peripheral blood, taken 28 days after the second AZD1222 dose. These receptor sequences come from an adult who received the AZD1222 COVID-19 vaccine. Both conserved end residues are part of each CDR3. Each record gives: CDR3 DNA, CDR3 protein, D gene, V gene, J gene, clone size. A D gene is named only where the DNA matches it firmly. Clone size is stated in some rows and not others, as once, few, many or a class when expanded.

DNA: TGTGCCTGGAGTAGACAGGGAGAGACCCAGTACTTC
CDR3: CAWSRQGETQYF
D: TRBD1
V: TRBV30
J: TRBJ2-5
size: once

DNA: TGTGCCAGCAGCGTAACCACCGGGACAGGGGCGTATGGCTACACCTTC
CDR3: CASSVTTGTGAYGYTF
D: TRBD1
V: TRBV9
J: TRBJ1-2
size: NA

DNA: TGCGCCAGCAGCCCGACAGGGAGGAACACTGAAGCTTTCTTT
CDR3: CASSPTGRNTEAFF
D: TRBD1
V: TRBV4-3
J: TRBJ1-1
size: NA

DNA: TGTGCCAGCAGCGTAGTAGCCGGGAGCGAGGACAATGAGCAGTTCTTC
CDR3: CASSVVAGSEDNEQFF
D: NA
V: TRBV9
J: TRBJ2-1
size: NA

DNA: TGTGCCAGCAGCTTAAATACAGGCTTGAACACTGAAGCTTTCTTT
CDR3: CASSLNTGLNTEAFF
D: NA
V: TRBV7-3
J: TRBJ1-1
size: NA

DNA: TGTGCCAGCAGTGACTCCGCTAGCGGGCCAGATACGCAGTATTTT
CDR3: CASSDSASGPDTQYF
D: TRBD2
V: TRBV6-4
J: TRBJ2-3
size: NA

DNA: TGTGCCAGCAGTGAAGCGCTTCGGGCCCCCGACACCTTC
CDR3: CASSEALRAPDTF
D: NA
V: TRBV2
J: TRBJ1-2
size: NA

DNA: TGTGCCAGCAGCAAACAGGGGTTAGGACAGCCCCAGCATTTT
CDR3: CASSKQGLGQPQHF
D: TRBD1
V: TRBV7-9
J: TRBJ1-5
size: NA

DNA: TGTGCCAGCAGTTATAAGGGCTCTGGGGCCAACGTCCTGACTTTC
CDR3: CASSYKGSGANVLTF
D: NA
V: TRBV27
J: TRBJ2-6
size: NA

DNA: TGTGCCAGCTCACCACTCGGGGCCGCAGCGAACTATGGCTACACCTTC
CDR3: CASSPLGAAANYGYTF
D: NA
V: TRBV18
J: TRBJ1-2
size: NA

DNA: TGTGCCAGCAGTTCCGTCACAGATACGCAGTATTTT
CDR3: CASSSVTDTQYF
D: NA
V: TRBV6-2/TRBV6-3
J: TRBJ2-3
size: NA

DNA: TGTGCCAGCAGCGCCGGGACCCCCTTCGGCTACACCTTC
CDR3: CASSAGTPFGYTF
D: NA
V: TRBV3-1/TRBV3-2
J: TRBJ1-2
size: NA

DNA: TGTGCCAGCTCACCATCGGTGCAGGGGGGCTACAATGAGCAGTTCTTC
CDR3: CASSPSVQGGYNEQFF
D: NA
V: TRBV18
J: TRBJ2-1
size: NA

DNA: TGTGCCAGTAGTATTTCGGGGGGCCGGGAGACCCAGTACTTC
CDR3: CASSISGGRETQYF
D: NA
V: TRBV19
J: TRBJ2-5
size: NA

DNA: TGTGCCAGCAGTTACTTGACCGGGACAGGGATAAACACCATATATTTT
CDR3: CASSYLTGTGINTIYF
D: TRBD1
V: TRBV6-5
J: TRBJ1-3
size: NA

DNA: TGTGCCAGCTCACCCACAGGGGGCTACGAGCAGTACTTC
CDR3: CASSPTGGYEQYF
D: TRBD1
V: TRBV18
J: TRBJ2-7
size: NA

DNA: TGTGCCAGCAGTTACCCCCCTAACACTGAAGCTTTCTTT
CDR3: CASSYPPNTEAFF
D: NA
V: TRBV6-2/TRBV6-3
J: TRBJ1-1
size: NA

DNA: TGTGCCAGCAGCCTGGGACAGGGGGCGGAAGGGAATCAGCCCCAGCATTTT
CDR3: CASSLGQGAEGNQPQHF
D: TRBD1
V: TRBV4-2
J: TRBJ1-5
size: NA

DNA: TGTGCCAGCAGCCCGACAGGGTTGGGGACTGAAGCTTTCTTT
CDR3: CASSPTGLGTEAFF
D: TRBD1
V: TRBV9
J: TRBJ1-1
size: NA

DNA: TGTGCCAGCAGCGCCATAGGACTAGCCCACAGCACAGATACGCAGTATTTT
CDR3: CASSAIGLAHSTDTQYF
D: TRBD2
V: TRBV9
J: TRBJ2-3
size: NA

DNA: TGTGCCAGTGTGGTTGGCCGATCTAACTATGGCTACACCTTC
CDR3: CASVVGRSNYGYTF
D: NA
V: TRBV2
J: TRBJ1-2
size: NA

DNA: TGTGCCAGCAGTGAAGCAGGGGGACTGTTTTTT
CDR3: CASSEAGGLFF
D: NA
V: TRBV6-1
J: TRBJ1-4
size: NA

DNA: TGTGCCAGCAGCCCAATGACAACTAATGAAAAACTGTTTTTT
CDR3: CASSPMTTNEKLFF
D: NA
V: TRBV7-6
J: TRBJ1-4
size: NA

DNA: TGCGCCAGCAGCCAAGACGGACAGTTCAATCAGCCCCAGCATTTT
CDR3: CASSQDGQFNQPQHF
D: NA
V: TRBV4-1
J: TRBJ1-5
size: NA

DNA: TGTGCCAGCAGCTGGGGGGACAGGCCCGAAAAACTGTTTTTT
CDR3: CASSWGDRPEKLFF
D: TRBD1
V: TRBV5-6
J: TRBJ1-4
size: few

DNA: TGTGCCAGTAGTATTCAACTCACCGGGGAGCTGTTTTTT
CDR3: CASSIQLTGELFF
D: NA
V: TRBV19
J: TRBJ2-2
size: NA

DNA: TGTGCCAGCAGTGAACTCCGGCCAGGGAGAGGTTTCGAGCAGTACTTC
CDR3: CASSELRPGRGFEQYF
D: NA
V: TRBV25-1
J: TRBJ2-7
size: NA

DNA: TGTGCCAGCTCACGTCTCCCTTCCTACAATGAGCAGTTCTTC
CDR3: CASSRLPSYNEQFF
D: NA
V: TRBV28
J: TRBJ2-1
size: NA

DNA: TGTGCTAGCAGTTCCCGTGGCGGGGAGCTGTTTTTT
CDR3: CASSSRGGELFF
D: NA
V: TRBV7-7
J: TRBJ2-2
size: NA